This T cell receptor (beta chain) was obtained from a study of OX40 agonist ivuxolimab in advanced cancers. About the study: Earlier treatment with anti-PD-1, anti-PD-L1 or anti-CTLA-4 was permitted, and approximately 38% had received some. Partial responses occurred in Three dose-escalation patients, one with hepatocellular carcinoma and two with cutaneous melanoma.

With respect to this clone: What it binds is not known.

The table came from immunoSEQ multiplex PCR; TCRdb's copy has only in-frame clones and leaves some out. The sample yields over 25,000 clones, approximately 81% seen once. Regarding the study as a whole: CD4+ and CD8+ blood T cells expanded clonally by week 6 at 0.1 to 3.0 mg/kg.

V lost 2 bases, J lost 0 bases, and 4 bases stayed unmatched. In germline, CDR1 is LNHDA, CDR2 SQIVND (reference sequence). The CDR3 covers 17 residues. The origin of this receptor is an adult with an advanced solid tumor such as melanoma, head and neck, liver or kidney cancer. The material was CD4+ or CD8+ T cells sorted from blood, obtained in a trial of the OX40 agonist ivuxolimab. The chain has TRBV19 and TRBJ2-5; 12 bases match TRBD2. The CDR3, as DNA: TGTGCCAGTAGTATATTCACTAGCGGGGGGAACCAAGAGACCCAGTACTTC. Its protein is CASSIFTSGGNQETQYF.